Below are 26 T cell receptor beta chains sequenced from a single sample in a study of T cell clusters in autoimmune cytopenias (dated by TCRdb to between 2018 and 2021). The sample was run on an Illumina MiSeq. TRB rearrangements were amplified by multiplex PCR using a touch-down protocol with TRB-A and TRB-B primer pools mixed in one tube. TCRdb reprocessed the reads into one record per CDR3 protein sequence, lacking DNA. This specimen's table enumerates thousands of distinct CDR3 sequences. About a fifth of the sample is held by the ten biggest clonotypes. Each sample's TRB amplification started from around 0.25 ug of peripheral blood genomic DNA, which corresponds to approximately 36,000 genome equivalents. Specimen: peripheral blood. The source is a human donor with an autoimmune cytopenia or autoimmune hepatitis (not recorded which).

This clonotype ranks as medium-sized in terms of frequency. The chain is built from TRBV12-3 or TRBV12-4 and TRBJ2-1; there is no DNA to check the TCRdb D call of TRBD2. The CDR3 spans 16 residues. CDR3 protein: CASSPRLAGGPYEQFF.

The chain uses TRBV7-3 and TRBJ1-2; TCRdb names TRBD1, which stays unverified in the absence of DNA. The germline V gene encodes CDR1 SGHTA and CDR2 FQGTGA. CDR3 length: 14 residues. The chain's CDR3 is CASSPGGSIYGYTF.

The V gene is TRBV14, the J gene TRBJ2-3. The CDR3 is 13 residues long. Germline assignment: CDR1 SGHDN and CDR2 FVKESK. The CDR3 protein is CASSPFATYTQYF.

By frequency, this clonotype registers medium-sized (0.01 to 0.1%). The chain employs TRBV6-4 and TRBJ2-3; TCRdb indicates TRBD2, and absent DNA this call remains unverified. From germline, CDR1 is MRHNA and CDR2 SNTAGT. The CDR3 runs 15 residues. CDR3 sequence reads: CASSERGGSTDTQYF.

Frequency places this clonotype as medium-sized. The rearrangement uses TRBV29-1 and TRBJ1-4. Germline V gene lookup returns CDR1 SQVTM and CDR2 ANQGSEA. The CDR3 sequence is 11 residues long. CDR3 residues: CSVMGGEKLFF. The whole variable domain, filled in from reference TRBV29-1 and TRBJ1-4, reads SAVISQKPSRDICQRGTSLTIQCQVDSQVTMMFWYRQQPGQSLTLIATANQGSEATYESGFVIDKFPISRPNLTFSTLTVSNMSPEDSSIYLCSVMGGEKLFFGSGTQLSVL.

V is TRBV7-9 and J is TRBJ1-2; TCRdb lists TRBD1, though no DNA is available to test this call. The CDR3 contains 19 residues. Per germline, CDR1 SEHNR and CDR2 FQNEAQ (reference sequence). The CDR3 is CASSLLLAGGTGTGEGYTF.

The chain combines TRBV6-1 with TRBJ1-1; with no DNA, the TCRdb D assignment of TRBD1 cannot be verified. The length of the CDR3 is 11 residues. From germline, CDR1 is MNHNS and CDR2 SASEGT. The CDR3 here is CASTRTGEAFF.

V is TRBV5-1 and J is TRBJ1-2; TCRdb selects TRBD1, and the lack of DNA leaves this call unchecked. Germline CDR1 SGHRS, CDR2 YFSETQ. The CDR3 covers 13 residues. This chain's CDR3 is CASSLDSSGGYTF.

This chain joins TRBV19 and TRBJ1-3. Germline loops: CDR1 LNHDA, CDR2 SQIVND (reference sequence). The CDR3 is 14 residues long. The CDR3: CASSIKDGGNTIYF.

CDR3 region: CASSLVSGSHYEQFF. V usage is TRBV5-1 and J usage is TRBJ2-1; the D gene TCRdb calls, TRBD2, cannot be checked with no DNA. Germline V lookup: CDR1 SGHRS, CDR2 YFSETQ. CDR3 length equals 15 residues.

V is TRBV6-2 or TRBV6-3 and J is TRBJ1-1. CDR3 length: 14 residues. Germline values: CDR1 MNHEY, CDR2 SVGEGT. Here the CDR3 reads CASSYLTPNTEAFF.

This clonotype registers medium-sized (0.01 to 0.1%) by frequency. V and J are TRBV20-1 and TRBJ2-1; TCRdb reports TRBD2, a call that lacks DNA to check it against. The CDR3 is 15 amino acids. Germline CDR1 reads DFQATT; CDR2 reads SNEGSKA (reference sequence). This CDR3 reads CSAEASHAKYNEQFF.

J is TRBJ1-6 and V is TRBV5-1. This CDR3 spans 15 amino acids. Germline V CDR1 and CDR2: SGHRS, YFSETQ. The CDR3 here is CASSLAGPRNSPLHF.

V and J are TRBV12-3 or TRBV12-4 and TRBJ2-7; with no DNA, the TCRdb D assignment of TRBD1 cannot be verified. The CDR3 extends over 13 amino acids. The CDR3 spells CASSLPGGDEQYF.

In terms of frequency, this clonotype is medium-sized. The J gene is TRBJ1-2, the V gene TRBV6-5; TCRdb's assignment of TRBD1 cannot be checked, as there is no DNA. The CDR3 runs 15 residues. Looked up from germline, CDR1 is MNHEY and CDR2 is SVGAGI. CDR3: CASSRTQGASNGYTF.

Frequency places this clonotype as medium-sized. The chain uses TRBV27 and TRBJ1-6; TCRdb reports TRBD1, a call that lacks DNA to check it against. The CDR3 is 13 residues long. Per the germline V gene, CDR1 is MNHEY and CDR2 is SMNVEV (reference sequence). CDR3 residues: CASTRQRGSPLHF.

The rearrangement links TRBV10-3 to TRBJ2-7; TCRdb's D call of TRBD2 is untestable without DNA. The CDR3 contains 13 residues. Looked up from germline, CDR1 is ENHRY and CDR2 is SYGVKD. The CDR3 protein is CATSGTTQYEQYF.

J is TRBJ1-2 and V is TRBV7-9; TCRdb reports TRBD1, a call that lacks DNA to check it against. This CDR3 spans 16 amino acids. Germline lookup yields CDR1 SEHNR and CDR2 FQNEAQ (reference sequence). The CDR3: CASSLTPGRTDYGYTF.

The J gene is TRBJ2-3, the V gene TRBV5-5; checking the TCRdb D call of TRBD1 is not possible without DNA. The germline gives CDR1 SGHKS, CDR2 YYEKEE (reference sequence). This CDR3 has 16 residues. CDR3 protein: CASSLSLAGGLDTQYF.

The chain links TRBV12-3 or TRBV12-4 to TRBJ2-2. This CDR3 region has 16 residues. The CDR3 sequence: CASSLRGTESTGELFF.

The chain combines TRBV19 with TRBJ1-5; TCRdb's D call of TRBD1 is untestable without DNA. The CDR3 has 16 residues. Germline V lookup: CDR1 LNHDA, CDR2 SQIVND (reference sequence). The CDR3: CASSILGARGNQPQHF.

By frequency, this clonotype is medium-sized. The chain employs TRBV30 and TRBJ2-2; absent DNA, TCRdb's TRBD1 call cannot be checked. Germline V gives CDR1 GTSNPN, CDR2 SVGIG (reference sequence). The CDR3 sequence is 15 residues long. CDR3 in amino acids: CAWSGGQGGTGELFF.

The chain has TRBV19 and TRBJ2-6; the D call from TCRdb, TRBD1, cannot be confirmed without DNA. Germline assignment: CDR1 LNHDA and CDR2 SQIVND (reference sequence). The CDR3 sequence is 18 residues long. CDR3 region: CASSMGDSDFSGANVLTF.

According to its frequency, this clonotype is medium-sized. CDR3 amino acids: CASSLVGFNQPQHF. The chain uses TRBV7-2 and TRBJ1-5. CDR3 length: 14 amino acids. The germline gives CDR1 SGHTA, CDR2 FQGNSA. Full variable domain (rest looked up from reference TRBV7-2 and TRBJ1-5): GAGVSQSPSNKVTEKGKDVELRCDPISGHTALYWYRQSLGQGLEFLIYFQGNSAPDKSGLPSDRFSAERTGGSVSTLTIQRTQQEDSAVYLCASSLVGFNQPQHFGDGTRLSIL.

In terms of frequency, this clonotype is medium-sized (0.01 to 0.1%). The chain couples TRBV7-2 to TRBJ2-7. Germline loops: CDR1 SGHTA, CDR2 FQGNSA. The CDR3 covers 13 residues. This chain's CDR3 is CASSFAQLYEQYF.

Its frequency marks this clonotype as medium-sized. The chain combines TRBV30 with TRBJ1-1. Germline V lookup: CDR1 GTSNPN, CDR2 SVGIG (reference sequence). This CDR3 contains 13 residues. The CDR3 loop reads CAWNAKANTEAFF.